This note documents a single TCR beta chain sequence. Its matching antigen is unknown. Germline V gene sequence: CDR1 KGHSH, CDR2 LQKENI. V was trimmed by 2 bases and J by 3 bases, leaving 17 bases between them. The CDR3 spans 16 residues. The entry originates in a study of cytomegalovirus exposure and HLA in healthy donors. Whole-study results and caveats: Three CMV-associated chains were confirmed in vitro to be specific for CMV antigens.

Generated by immunoSEQ multiplex PCR, the TCRdb table keeps only in-frame clones and is missing some. The sample contains around 190,000 clones, 85% of which appear only once. Separate from the approximately 670-subject first cohort, the roughly 130-subject validation cohort was the one that the donors belonged to. The TCR was taken from a man younger than 35 in good health and CMV-seropositive. The V call is TRBV18, the J call TRBJ2-7; D might be TRBD1 (5 bases). The sequencing input was PBMCs. For the CDR3, the DNA is TGTGCCAGCTCACCATTCGGTTCGCCCAGGGTCTACGAGCAGTACTTC. Translating gives CASSPFGSPRVYEQYF.